The 25 T cell receptor beta chains listed next were all sequenced from one sample in a study of human T cells and chemical hapten exposure (dated by TCRdb to the early 2020s). Library preparation employed RACE. These reads were obtained on a NextSeq 500. TCRdb reworked the public reads: Q25 trimming with fastp, MiXCR clone assembly, productive beta chains retained. CDR3 protein duplicates are merged, each entry listing the most common genes and DNA. Within this sample are 60,000 to 70,000 distinct CDR3 sequences, with roughly 11% of them counted one time only. Clones ranked in the top ten supply 4.5% to 6.5% of the sample. Read against the paper, the sample's time point label means: pre-sensitization, week 0. Sample treatment or condition, as interpreted from the label and publication: therapeutic diphenylcyclopropenone sensitization with weekly scalp DPC. Specimen: whole blood, collected in connection with sensitization to the hapten diphenylcyclopropenone (DPC). These receptors were taken from a woman in her fifties or sixties with alopecia areata. Some clones in this sample may be carry-over from other donors' samples.

The chain joins TRBV29-1 to TRBJ2-5; weak D call: TRBD1 (6 bases). Trimming left V 3 bases short and J 1 base short, with 6 bases between. The CDR3 has 12 residues. Germline CDR1 and CDR2: SQVTM and ANQGSEA. In DNA form, the CDR3 reads TGCAGCGTTGACAGGGGCCAAGAGACCCAGTACTTC. It codes for CSVDRGQETQYF.

This chain links TRBV18 with TRBJ2-2; 8 bases line up with TRBD1. Trimming removed 3 bases from V and 7 bases from J; junction bases left unmatched: 4. This CDR3 is 14 amino acids long. Germline CDR1 and CDR2: KGHSH and LQKENI. CDR3 DNA sequence: TGTGCCAGCTCACCGACAGGGGTCGGCGGGGAGCTGTTTTTT. Its translation: CASSPTGVGGELFF.

J is TRBJ2-3 and V is TRBV3-1; possible D gene TRBD2, 7 bases. Germline V gene lookup returns CDR1 LGHDT and CDR2 YNNKEL (reference sequence). The CDR3 consists of 15 residues. Trimming left V 4 bases short and J 7 bases short, with 18 bases between. The CDR3 nucleotides read TGTGCCAGCAGCCCCAGGGGCGGGAGACCGCATACGCAGTATTTT. It is translated as CASSPRGGRPHTQYF.

This clonotype was found a few times. The V and J genes are TRBV11-1 and TRBJ2-2, with 8 bases aligning to TRBD1. V trimming: 1 base; J trimming: 4 bases; junction bases outside the gene matches: 2. Germline V CDR1 and CDR2: SGHAT, FQDESV (reference sequence). The CDR3 spans 15 residues. CDR3 sequence reads: CASSLETGGTGELFF. CDR3 DNA sequence: TGTGCCAGCAGCTTAGAAACAGGGGGCACCGGGGAGCTGTTTTTT.

This clonotype was detected many times. The chain combines TRBV28 with TRBJ1-5, with a possible D match to TRBD1 (5 bases). Trimming took 6 bases from V and 9 from J, leaving 12 bases between them. This CDR3 is 12 amino acids long. Germline-derived CDR1 and CDR2 are MDHEN and SYDVKM. CDR3 sequence (DNA): TGTGCCAGCAGCGGCAGGGTAGCGCCCCAGCATTTT. Translating it yields CASSGRVAPQHF.

In this sample, this clonotype turned up many times. The chain uses TRBV6-2 or TRBV6-3 and TRBJ1-2, with D perhaps TRBD1 (5 bases). The germline CDR1 and CDR2 sequences are MNHEY and SVGEGT. The germline V and J ends were trimmed by 4 bases and 5 bases, with 11 bases remaining between them. The CDR3 has 13 residues. The CDR3, as DNA: TGTGCCAGCAGTTCCACAGGACTATATGGCTACACCTTC. This encodes CASSSTGLYGYTF.

This clonotype occurred a few times. This chain links TRBV2 with TRBJ2-7, with D unclear. The CDR3 has 14 residues. Trimming pared 8 bases from V and 2 bases from J, leaving 16 bases between. The germline V gene encodes CDR1 SNHLY and CDR2 FYNNEI. The CDR3 loop is CASRKSGTTYEQYF. For the CDR3, the DNA is TGTGCCAGCCGTAAGTCAGGAACCACCTACGAGCAGTACTTC. The full variable domain, in which reference TRBV2 and TRBJ2-7 provide the parts outside the CDR3, is EPEVTQTPSHQVTQMGQEVILRCVPISNHLYFYWYRQILGQKVEFLVSFYNNEISEKSEIFDDQFSVERPDGSNFTLKIRSTKLEDSAMYFCASRKSGTTYEQYFGPGTRLTVT.

V is TRBV9 and J is TRBJ1-4; no clear D. The germline V gene encodes CDR1 SGDLS and CDR2 YYNGEE. This CDR3 has 15 amino acids. The V and J ends lost 4 bases and 0 bases respectively, with 10 bases between them. The CDR3 reads CASSSHGATNEKLFF. In nucleotides, the CDR3 is TGTGCCAGCAGCTCCCACGGTGCAACTAATGAAAAACTGTTTTTT.

This clonotype was seen a handful of times. The rearrangement uses TRBV18 and TRBJ1-1; no reliable D call. Trimming pared 3 bases from V and 0 bases from J, leaving 14 bases between. The germline gives CDR1 KGHSH, CDR2 LQKENI. The length of the CDR3 is 16 residues. CDR3 bases: TGTGCCAGCTCACCCGGAGAGGGCAGAATGAACACTGAAGCTTTCTTT. This translates into CASSPGEGRMNTEAFF. The variable domain in full, with the rest retrieved from reference TRBV18 and TRBJ1-1, is NAGVMQNPRHLVRRRGQEARLRCSPMKGHSHVYWYRQLPEEGLKFMVYLQKENIIDESGMPKERFSAEFPKEGPSILRIQQVVRGDSAAYFCASSPGEGRMNTEAFFGQGTRLTVV.

This clonotype was seen ten or more times. The rearrangement uses TRBV12-3 or TRBV12-4 and TRBJ2-1, with 12 positions matching TRBD2. The CDR3 loop spans 16 amino acids. The ends lost 4 bases at V and 9 bases at J; junction bases unmatched: 10. The CDR3 nucleotides are TGTGCCAGCAGTTCCACGACTAGCGGGAGTCAGTCTGAGCAGTTCTTC. It encodes CASSSTTSGSQSEQFF.

There are many counts of this clonotype. The chain links TRBV11-1 to TRBJ1-1; TRBD1 agrees at 9 bases. Germline loops: CDR1 SGHAT, CDR2 FQDESV (reference sequence). The CDR3 has 12 amino acids. V lost 4 bases and J lost 7; bases outside the gene matches: 1. As DNA, the CDR3 is TGTGCCAGCAGCTCGGACAGGGGTGAAGCTTTCTTT. Amino acids: CASSSDRGEAFF.

There are a few counts of this clonotype. The rearrangement links TRBV29-1 to TRBJ1-4; unclear D gene. Trimming removed 4 bases from V and 7 bases from J, with 13 bases in between. The CDR3 extends over 13 amino acids. The V gene's germline CDR1 is SQVTM and CDR2 ANQGSEA. The CDR3 sequence: CSVGTLLREKLFF. The DNA for the CDR3 is TGCAGCGTTGGTACACTACTTCGTGAAAAACTGTTTTTT.

The DNA for the CDR3 is TGTGCCAGTAGTCCAGGGACTCTCCAACCCTATGGCTACACCTTC. It translates to CASSPGTLQPYGYTF. V usage is TRBV19 and J usage is TRBJ1-2; D perhaps matches TRBD1 (5 bases). Germline V lookup: CDR1 LNHDA, CDR2 SQIVND (reference sequence). The CDR3 is 15 residues long. V was clipped by 5 bases and J by 4 bases, with 17 bases between them.

This clonotype was detected ten times or more. The V call is TRBV18, the J call TRBJ1-2, with D possibly being TRBD1 (6 bases). Trimming removed 1 base at V and 3 bases at J, with 9 bases between. The germline V gene encodes CDR1 KGHSH and CDR2 LQKENI. This CDR3 comprises 14 residues. This CDR3 is CASSPQGGHYGYTF. CDR3 nucleotides: TGTGCCAGCTCACCACAGGGGGGGCACTATGGCTACACCTTC.

This clonotype was seen ten or more times. This chain connects TRBV6-2 or TRBV6-3 to TRBJ2-2, with unresolved D. There are 15 residues in the CDR3. The V gene's germline CDR1 is MNHEY and CDR2 SVGEGT. V was trimmed by 2 bases and J by 9 bases, leaving 16 bases between them. CDR3 in amino acids: CASSYPPLVRRELFF. CDR3 DNA sequence: TGTGCCAGCAGTTACCCGCCCTTAGTCCGAAGGGAGCTGTTTTTT.

This clonotype was counted ten times or more. The chain links TRBV7-9 to TRBJ2-2, with TRBD2 as a possible D gene (5 bases). Trimming removed 3 bases from V and 10 bases from J, with 18 bases in between. The germline V gene encodes CDR1 SEHNR and CDR2 FQNEAQ (reference sequence). The CDR3 totals 15 residues. CDR3 sequence reads: CASSLGTSLSEELFF. CDR3 nucleotides: TGTGCCAGCAGCTTGGGAACTAGTCTATCGGAGGAGCTGTTTTTT.

The table lists this clonotype with a few counts. The V and J genes are TRBV2 and TRBJ1-5; 9 positions agree with TRBD1. Germline V lookup: CDR1 SNHLY, CDR2 FYNNEI. V trimming: 6 bases; J trimming: 1 base; junction bases outside the gene matches: 4. The CDR3 covers 15 residues. This chain's CDR3 is CASRRDRASNQPQHF. The CDR3 nucleotides are TGTGCCAGCAGGAGGGACAGGGCGAGCAATCAGCCCCAGCATTTT.

This clonotype has a handful of counts. The chain links TRBV10-1 to TRBJ1-3; 8 bases align to TRBD1. Trimming at V came to 8 bases and at J to 0 bases, leaving 0 bases not matched to a gene. CDR1 and CDR2 from the germline V gene are WNHNN and SYGVQD (reference sequence). This CDR3 region has 13 residues. In nucleotides, the CDR3 is TGCGCCAGCGGACAGGGCTCTGGAAACACCATATATTTT. It translates to CASGQGSGNTIYF.

The gene calls are TRBV10-3 and TRBJ2-7, with TRBD1 matching 8 bases. The CDR3 is 15 residues long. With V trimmed by 8 bases and J by 7 bases, 16 bases remained unmatched. Germline CDR1 is ENHRY and CDR2 is SYGVKD. Here the CDR3 reads CAIGETGQAEGEQYF. The CDR3 DNA follows: TGTGCCATCGGGGAGACGGGACAGGCGGAGGGGGAGCAGTACTTC.

This clonotype was seen more than once but under ten times. This chain uses TRBV7-9 with TRBJ1-5, with D unclear. The CDR3 contains 13 residues. Germline V gene lookup returns CDR1 SEHNR and CDR2 FQNEAQ (reference sequence). Trimming removed 5 bases at V and 2 bases at J, with 7 bases between. The CDR3 is CASSQLGNQPQHF. As DNA, the CDR3 is TGTGCCAGCAGCCAATTGGGCAATCAGCCCCAGCATTTT.

This chain joins TRBV19 and TRBJ2-5, with 7 bases matching TRBD1. The junction had 6 bases not matched to a gene; V was cut back by 6 bases and J by 5 bases. CDR1 and CDR2 from the germline V gene are LNHDA and SQIVND (reference sequence). This CDR3 has 13 amino acids. The CDR3 DNA reads TGTGCCAGTAGCGACAGGGCCCGGGAGACCCAGTACTTC. Protein sequence: CASSDRARETQYF.

Note on this clonotype: One end of the junction fails to match germline, which may point to a read error. The chain recombines TRBV18 with TRBJ1-5, with unresolved D. Germline CDR1 KGHSH, CDR2 LQKENI. The CDR3 spans 15 residues. CDR3 sequence: CASSPADGSNQPQHF. DNA for the CDR3: TGTGCCAGCTCACCCGCGGACGGTAGCAATCAACCCCAGCATTTT.

A few counts support this clonotype. The chain has TRBV4-3 and TRBJ1-6; weak D call: TRBD1 (5 bases). Looked up from germline, CDR1 is LGHNA and CDR2 is YSLEER. V was shortened by 2 bases and J by 0 bases, with 17 bases between the two germline ends. The CDR3 sequence is 19 residues long. CDR3 nucleotides: TGCGCCAGCAGCCAAAAGGCGGGGGTTATGAGCTCCTATAATTCACCCCTCCACTTT. Amino acids: CASSQKAGVMSSYNSPLHF.

A word on this clonotype: The final CDR3 position lacks the conserved phenylalanine or tryptophan, pointing to a likely read error. This chain links TRBV7-2 with TRBJ2-3; D may be TRBD1 or TRBD2 (5 bases each). This CDR3 contains 12 residues. V was clipped by 3 bases and J by 5 bases, with 6 bases between them. The germline CDR1 and CDR2 sequences are SGHTA and FQGNSA. The CDR3 nucleotides are TGTGCCAGCAGCTTGGGGGTAGATACGCAGTATCTT. Residues: CASSLGVDTQYL.

The chain links TRBV12-3 or TRBV12-4 to TRBJ2-1, with 9 bases fitting TRBD2. V lost 6 bases, J lost 4 bases, and 7 bases stayed unmatched. The CDR3 extends over 15 amino acids. The CDR3 sequence is CASRKSGGRYNEQFF. CDR3 nucleotides: TGTGCCAGCAGAAAAAGCGGGGGGCGTTACAATGAGCAGTTCTTC.